This TCR beta chain is from a study of blood T cell repertoires in COVID-19. Study-wide background: T cells, B-cell-depleted T cells, or PBMCs supplied cDNA or gDNA.

Trimming stripped 4 bases from V and 8 bases from J, with 20 bases between. Germline V gives CDR1 LGHNA, CDR2 YSLEER. This CDR3 region has 16 residues. Authors' analysis steps: Reference gene primers were amplified, and this amplification served to estimate nucleated cell counts. Measured with immunoSEQ multiplex PCR; TCRdb has only the in-frame clones, and not every one. D and trimming were read from the DNA, whereas the V and J calls and clone size are those reported in that table. The data hold over 600,000 clones, with more than 80% observed a single time. Sequenced input: peripheral blood. This clonotype was obtained from a woman between 18 and 30 years old with acute or convalescent COVID-19. This chain uses TRBV4-3 with TRBJ1-4; no firm D call. CDR3 bases: TGCGCCAGCAGCCTTCTACGTAGCTCGCCAAGGGAAAAACTGTTTTTT. Residues: CASSLLRSSPREKLFF.